This passage covers 32 T cell receptor beta chains from one sample sequenced in a study of cytomegalovirus exposure and HLA in healthy donors. TCRdb keeps only in-frame clones here, not all; method: immunoSEQ multiplex PCR. The sample includes about 130,000 clones, approximately 94% seen only once; the top ten take around 1.7%. The sample consisted of PBMCs. These receptor sequences come from a man aged 18 to 30 in good health and CMV-seronegative.

The chain uses TRBV6-5 and TRBJ1-2; 9 bases match TRBD1. The V and J ends lost 0 bases and 2 bases, in that order; junction bases with no gene match: 1. The CDR3 has 15 amino acids. From germline, CDR1 is MNHEY and CDR2 SVGAGI. CDR3 residues: CASSYSGTGNYGYTF. In DNA, the CDR3 is TGTGCCAGCAGTTACTCAGGGACAGGGAACTATGGCTACACCTTC.

This chain links TRBV7-3 with TRBJ1-1; weak D call: TRBD1 (5 bases). Trimming stripped 1 base from V and 5 bases from J, with 23 bases between. Germline CDR1 SGHTA, CDR2 FQGTGA. The length of the CDR3 is 18 residues. Written as DNA, the CDR3 is TGTGCCAGCAGCTTAAGACGATTGGGACTCTTGGAGAAAACTGAAGCTTTCTTT. It is translated as CASSLRRLGLLEKTEAFF.

The chain recombines TRBV28 with TRBJ2-1; D possibly corresponds to TRBD1 (5 bases). Trimming cost V 3 bases and J 10 bases, with 7 bases left between them. CDR1 MDHEN and CDR2 SYDVKM come from the germline V gene. The CDR3 extends over 11 amino acids. The chain's CDR3 is CASSFQGEQFF. CDR3 sequence (DNA): TGTGCCAGCAGTTTCCAGGGCGAGCAGTTCTTC.

This clone occurred once. The CDR3 spells CASSLAFGGPYGYTF. CDR3 sequence (DNA): TGTGCCAGCAGCTTAGCTTTTGGGGGCCCCTATGGCTACACCTTC. The rearrangement uses TRBV11-3 and TRBJ1-2, with D possibly being TRBD1 (6 bases). With 1 base removed from V and 4 bases from J, the gap between germline ends came to 13 bases. Germline V gene data show CDR1 as SGHNT and CDR2 as YENEEA. The CDR3 has 15 residues.

For the CDR3, the DNA is TGTGCCAGCAGTCAAGGGCGGAGGGGGCAAAGCAATCAGCCCCAGCATTTT. This gives the protein CASSQGRRGQSNQPQHF. The rearrangement links TRBV21-1 to TRBJ1-5; the table's D call, TRBD1, has no DNA check behind it. TRBV21-1 has pseudogene status. The CDR3 has 17 amino acids.

The chain recombines TRBV5-4 with TRBJ2-1; perhaps TRBD1 as D (5 bases). Trimming took off 6 bases at V and 3 bases at J, with 16 bases between the two ends. Germline V gene lookup returns CDR1 SGHNT and CDR2 YYREEE (reference sequence). CDR3 length: 15 residues. The CDR3 sequence is CASTPSRTHYNEQFF. CDR3 bases: TGTGCCAGCACCCCTTCCCGGACACACTACAATGAGCAGTTCTTC.

The gene calls are TRBV27 and TRBJ2-1, with D possibly matching TRBD2 (5 bases). Trimming pared 3 bases from V and 2 bases from J, leaving 11 bases between. CDR1 is MNHEY, CDR2 SMNVEV, per germline (reference sequence). This CDR3 is 15 amino acids long. The CDR3 DNA sequence: TGTGCCAGCAGTTTGGGCGGGCGTGCCTACAATGAGCAGTTCTTC. It codes for CASSLGGRAYNEQFF.

V is TRBV11-3 and J is TRBJ1-1; 8 bases are shared with TRBD1. Germline CDR1 and CDR2: SGHNT and YENEEA. V gave up 5 bases and J gave up 3 bases; unmatched junction bases: 20. This CDR3 spans 19 amino acids. CDR3 region: CASSLLGRTGRKGDTEAFF. The CDR3 nucleotides are TGTGCCAGCAGCCTTCTAGGTCGGACAGGGCGAAAGGGGGACACTGAAGCTTTCTTT.

V and J are TRBV29-1 and TRBJ2-4, with unresolved D. The CDR3 runs to 12 residues. Trimming cost V 3 bases and J 6 bases, with 9 bases left between them. CDR1 SQVTM and CDR2 ANQGSEA come from the germline V gene. As DNA, the CDR3 is TGCAGCGTTGATGGTAACGGAAACATTCAGTACTTC. Its translation: CSVDGNGNIQYF.

The genes are TRBV15 and TRBJ2-1; tentatively, D is TRBD2 (5 bases). The CDR3 runs 15 residues. V was shortened by 3 bases and J by 5 bases, with 14 bases between the two germline ends. Germline CDR1 reads LNHNV; CDR2 reads YYDKDF (reference sequence). The CDR3 is CATSSSGLGNNEQFF. In DNA, the CDR3 is TGTGCCACCAGCAGTAGTGGACTCGGGAACAATGAGCAGTTCTTC. The complete variable domain, with remaining parts taken from reference TRBV15 and TRBJ2-1, reads DAMVIQNPRYQVTQFGKPVTLSCSQTLNHNVMYWYQQKSSQAPKLLFHYYDKDFNNEADTPDNFQSRRPNTSFCFLDIRSPGLGDTAMYLCATSSSGLGNNEQFFGPGTRLTVL.

As regards this clone: The junction shows a germline mismatch at one end, possibly a read error. CDR3 in DNA: TGTGCTAGCAGCTTAGGAGGGGAGGGAGCCGGGGAGCTGTTTTTT. It translates to CASSLGGEGAGELFF. The J gene is TRBJ2-2, the V gene TRBV7-7; 7 bases agree with TRBD2. The CDR3 length is 15 residues. Looked up from germline, CDR1 is SSHAT and CDR2 is FNYEAQ (reference sequence).

This chain links TRBV6-1 with TRBJ1-2, with 7 bases matching TRBD1. CDR3 length: 14 amino acids. CDR1 is MNHNS, CDR2 SASEGT, per germline. J was trimmed by 0 bases and V by 5 bases; bases with no gene match: 3. The chain's CDR3 is CASSQGQTNYGYTF. The CDR3 DNA follows: TGTGCCAGCAGTCAGGGACAGACTAACTATGGCTACACCTTC.

The chain joins TRBV30 to TRBJ2-1; TRBD1 matches 9 bases. With 3 bases clipped from V and 7 bases from J, the junction kept 10 bases outside the gene matches. The CDR3 has 15 residues. In germline, CDR1 is GTSNPN, CDR2 SVGIG (reference sequence). The CDR3 sequence is CAWRQGAGSVNEQFF. The CDR3 nucleotides are TGTGCCTGGAGACAGGGGGCGGGATCCGTAAATGAGCAGTTCTTC.

The chain couples TRBV18 to TRBJ2-7; TRBD1 aligns across 7 bases. Germline CDR1 is KGHSH and CDR2 is LQKENI. The CDR3 loop spans 15 amino acids. V trimming: 3 bases; J trimming: 6 bases; junction bases outside the gene matches: 11. CDR3 DNA: TGTGCCAGCTCACCGACAGGGAATCGTCGGGGCGAGCAGTACTTC. Its protein is CASSPTGNRRGEQYF.

Comments on this clone: Other DNA sequences within the sample encode an identical CDR3. J is TRBJ1-1 and V is TRBV27, with 7 bases matching TRBD1. Germline V gene lookup returns CDR1 MNHEY and CDR2 SMNVEV (reference sequence). The CDR3 runs 13 residues. Trimming took 6 bases from V and 3 from J; bases not matched to a gene: 4. The chain's CDR3 is CASRPTGDTEAFF. In nucleotides, the CDR3 is TGTGCCAGCAGGCCTACAGGGGACACTGAAGCTTTCTTT.

This clone was counted once. V usage is TRBV11-2 and J usage is TRBJ1-1; D call uncertain. The germline CDR1 and CDR2 sequences are SGHAT and FQNNGV. Trimming stripped 1 base from V and 5 bases from J, with 8 bases between. The CDR3 runs to 13 residues. This CDR3 reads CASSLVPVTEAFF. In nucleotides, the CDR3 is TGTGCCAGCAGCTTAGTCCCGGTTACTGAAGCTTTCTTT. Combining the CDR3 with reference TRBV11-2 and TRBJ1-1 gives the whole variable domain EAGVAQSPRYKIIEKRQSVAFWCNPISGHATLYWYQQILGQGPKLLIQFQNNGVVDDSQLPKDRFSAERLKGVDSTLKIQPAKLEDSAVYLCASSLVPVTEAFFGQGTRLTVV.

The V and J genes are TRBV6-1 and TRBJ2-1; tentative D call: TRBD2 (6 bases). Per germline, CDR1 MNHNS and CDR2 SASEGT. The ends were cut back, 1 base at V and 2 bases at J, with 12 bases in the middle. This CDR3 spans 16 amino acids. The CDR3 sequence: CASSEGWLAAYNEQFF. The CDR3 nucleotides are TGTGCCAGCAGTGAAGGGTGGTTAGCGGCCTACAATGAGCAGTTCTTC.

This chain joins TRBV10-1 and TRBJ1-4; D is perhaps TRBD1 (6 bases). The CDR3 contains 17 residues. Germline V gene sequence: CDR1 WNHNN, CDR2 SYGVQD (reference sequence). V lost 9 bases to trimming and J lost 0 bases, with 20 bases between them. CDR3 residues: CARRMPGTPSTNEKLFF. In DNA, the CDR3 is TGCGCCAGGAGGATGCCGGGGACACCTTCAACTAATGAAAAACTGTTTTTT.

The chain employs TRBV4-1 and TRBJ1-1, with a weak D call TRBD1 (5 bases). V lost 4 bases and J lost 2, with 17 bases in between. The CDR3 runs 16 residues. Germline V gene data show CDR1 as MGHRA and CDR2 as YSYEKL. The DNA for the CDR3 is TGCGCCAGCAGCCTGGGTTGGGCGACAGAAAACACTGAAGCTTTCTTT. Its protein product is CASSLGWATENTEAFF.

This sequence joins TRBV4-3 and TRBJ2-2; possible D gene TRBD1, 6 bases. This CDR3 has 17 amino acids. Germline CDR1 LGHNA, CDR2 YSLEER. V dropped 0 bases and J dropped 1 base, with 12 bases sitting between them. DNA for the CDR3: TGCGCCAGCAGCCAAGATTACAGGGTCATGAACACCGGGGAGCTGTTTTTT. Protein product: CASSQDYRVMNTGELFF.

About this clone itself: Compared with germline, one end of the junction differs, possibly owing to a read error. The chain carries TRBV7-7 and TRBJ2-3, with 13 bases lining up with TRBD2. The CDR3 is 16 residues long. Per the germline V gene, CDR1 is SSHAT and CDR2 is FNYEAQ (reference sequence). Here the CDR3 DNA reads TGTGCTAGCAGCCAAGGACTAGCGGGAGTGTCAGATACGCAGTATTTT. This codes for CASSQGLAGVSDTQYF.

V usage is TRBV6-1 and J usage is TRBJ2-3; TRBD2 matches 10 bases. The V and J ends lost 2 bases and 1 base, in that order; junction bases with no gene match: 3. Germline V CDR1 and CDR2: MNHNS, SASEGT. The CDR3 is made up of 16 amino acids. CDR3 sequence reads: CASSELAGGRTDTQYF. In nucleotides, the CDR3 is TGTGCCAGCAGTGAATTAGCGGGGGGCCGCACAGATACGCAGTATTTT.

This clone occurred once. Other DNA sequences in this sample translate to the same CDR3. This chain connects TRBV7-2 to TRBJ2-1, with TRBD2 as a possible D gene (6 bases). CDR1 SGHTA and CDR2 FQGNSA come from the germline V gene. Trimming shortened V by 1 base and J by 4 bases, and 11 bases separated the two germline ends. The length of the CDR3 is 15 residues. CDR3 nucleotide sequence: TGTGCCAGCAGCTTAGGCGGCGGGGCGTACAATGAGCAGTTCTTC. Its protein is CASSLGGGAYNEQFF.

This clone was seen just once. CDR3 DNA: TGTGCCAGCTCATCTGACAGAAACACTGAAGCTTTCTTT. This sequence encodes CASSSDRNTEAFF. The chain carries TRBV18 and TRBJ1-1, with TRBD1 as a possible D gene (5 bases). The CDR3 has 13 residues. Trimming took off 5 bases at V and 2 bases at J, with 9 bases between the two ends. Germline-derived CDR1 and CDR2 are KGHSH and LQKENI.

J is TRBJ2-3 and V is TRBV18; perhaps TRBD2 as D (6 bases). The CDR3 spans 14 residues. CDR1 is KGHSH, CDR2 LQKENI, per germline. V was cut by 8 bases and J by 2 bases, with 14 bases left in between. The CDR3 nucleotides are TGTGCCAGCCGATTTGCGGGGCACACAGATACGCAGTATTTT. It specifies CASRFAGHTDTQYF.

The rearrangement links TRBV11-2 to TRBJ2-5; no clear D. The CDR3 spans 19 residues. The V gene lost 1 base and the J gene lost 3 bases, with 24 bases spanning the gap. Germline V gene data show CDR1 as SGHAT and CDR2 as FQNNGV. For the CDR3, the DNA is TGTGCCAGCAGCTTAGCTTCTTTTATGTCTGGCCCCCAGAAAGAGACCCAGTACTTC. It specifies CASSLASFMSGPQKETQYF.

The chain is built from TRBV29-1 and TRBJ2-1; TRBD2 agrees at 9 bases. V lost 3 bases to trimming and J lost 0 bases; unmatched junction nucleotides: 6. This CDR3 is built from 16 residues. Germline V gives CDR1 SQVTM, CDR2 ANQGSEA. The CDR3 DNA sequence: TGCAGCGTTGACCTAGCGGGAACCAGCTCCTACAATGAGCAGTTCTTC. Amino acids: CSVDLAGTSSYNEQFF.

Written as DNA, the CDR3 is TGTGCCAGCAGCTTAGCGTCGAGCGGGAGCCACAATGAGCAGTTCTTC. It is translated as CASSLASSGSHNEQFF. The J gene is TRBJ2-1, the V gene TRBV7-9; TRBD2 matches 8 bases. This CDR3 is built from 16 residues. In germline, CDR1 is SEHNR, CDR2 FQNEAQ (reference sequence). With 0 bases clipped from V and 5 bases from J, the junction kept 6 bases outside the gene matches.

The chain employs TRBV9 and TRBJ2-5; TRBD2 matches 11 bases. J was trimmed by 3 bases and V by 1 base; bases with no gene match: 11. Looked up from germline, CDR1 is SGDLS and CDR2 is YYNGEE. The CDR3 totals 18 residues. The CDR3 region has the DNA TGTGCCAGCAGCGTAACTTCGGTCCTAGCGGGAGGTAAAGAGACCCAGTACTTC. Amino acids: CASSVTSVLAGGKETQYF.

The genes are TRBV19 and TRBJ1-2; 10 bases are a match to TRBD1. V lost 6 bases, J lost 2 bases, and 3 bases stayed unmatched. The CDR3 is 14 amino acids. Germline assignment: CDR1 LNHDA and CDR2 SQIVND (reference sequence). The CDR3 DNA is TGTGCCAGTAGACCGACAGGGGGCAACTATGGCTACACCTTC. Its translation: CASRPTGGNYGYTF.

The CDR3, as DNA: TGTGCCAGCAGCTTAAGACAGGGGGGCAATGAGCAGTTCTTC. As protein: CASSLRQGGNEQFF. The rearrangement joins TRBV7-3 to TRBJ2-1, with 9 bases identical to TRBD1. The CDR3 has 14 amino acids. In germline, CDR1 is SGHTA, CDR2 FQGTGA. V shed 1 base, J shed 6 bases, and the junction held 1 base outside the gene matches.

This chain joins TRBV28 and TRBJ1-2; D call uncertain. CDR3 length equals 11 residues. Germline-derived CDR1 and CDR2 are MDHEN and SYDVKM. The V gene lost 4 bases and the J gene lost 4 bases, with 4 bases spanning the gap. The CDR3 nucleotides read TGTGCCAGCAGTTCTGTCTATGGCTACACCTTC. Its protein product is CASSSVYGYTF.